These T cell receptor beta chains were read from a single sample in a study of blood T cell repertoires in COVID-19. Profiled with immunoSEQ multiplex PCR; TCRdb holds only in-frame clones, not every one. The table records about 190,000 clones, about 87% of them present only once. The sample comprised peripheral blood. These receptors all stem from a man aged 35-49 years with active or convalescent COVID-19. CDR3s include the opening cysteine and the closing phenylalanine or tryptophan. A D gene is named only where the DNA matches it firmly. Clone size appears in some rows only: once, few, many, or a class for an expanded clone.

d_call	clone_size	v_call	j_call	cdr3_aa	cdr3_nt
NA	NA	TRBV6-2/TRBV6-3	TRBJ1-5	CASSDSSNQPQHF	TGTGCCAGCAGTGACAGTAGCAATCAGCCCCAGCATTTT
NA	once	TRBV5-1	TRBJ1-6	CASSLIETATNSPLHF	TGCGCCAGCAGCTTGATTGAGACAGCGACCAATTCACCCCTCCACTTT
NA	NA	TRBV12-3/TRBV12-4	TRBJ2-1	CASSSETLNEQFF	TGTGCCAGCAGTTCCGAGACTCTCAATGAGCAGTTCTTC
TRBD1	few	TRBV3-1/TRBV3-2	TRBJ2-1	CASSQDMGTGVNEQFF	TGTGCCAGCAGCCAAGATATGGGGACAGGGGTCAATGAGCAGTTCTTC
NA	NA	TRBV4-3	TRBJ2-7	CASSQEVTAYEQYF	TGCGCCAGCAGCCAAGAGGTGACAGCCTACGAGCAGTACTTC
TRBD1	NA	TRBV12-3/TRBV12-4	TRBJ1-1	CASGDRVWTEAFF	TGTGCCAGCGGCGACAGGGTTTGGACTGAAGCTTTCTTT
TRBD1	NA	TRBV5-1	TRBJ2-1	CASSLGTGSYNEQFF	TGCGCCAGCAGCTTGGGGACAGGCTCCTACAATGAGCAGTTCTTC
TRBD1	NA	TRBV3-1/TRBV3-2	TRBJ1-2	CASSQDRQGAPYGYTF	TGTGCCAGCAGCCAAGATCGACAGGGGGCGCCCTATGGCTACACCTTC
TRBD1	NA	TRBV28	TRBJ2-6	CASSSTGGGPGANVLTF	TGTGCCAGCAGTTCCACAGGGGGAGGACCTGGGGCCAACGTCCTGACTTTC
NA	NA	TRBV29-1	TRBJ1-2	CSVRAGEGYGYTF	TGCAGCGTTCGCGCAGGGGAGGGCTATGGCTACACCTTC
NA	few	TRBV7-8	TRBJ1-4	CASSRGAGEKLFF	TGTGCCAGCAGCCGAGGGGCAGGTGAAAAACTGTTTTTT
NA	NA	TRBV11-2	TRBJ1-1	CASRYREPTEAFF	TGTGCCAGCAGGTACAGGGAACCCACTGAAGCTTTCTTT
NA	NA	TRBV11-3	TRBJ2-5	CASSLGASTQYF	TGTGCCAGCAGCTTAGGGGCGAGCACCCAGTACTTC
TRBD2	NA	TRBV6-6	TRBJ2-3	CASRAGGPQDTQYF	TGTGCCAGCAGAGCGGGGGGGCCACAAGATACGCAGTATTTT
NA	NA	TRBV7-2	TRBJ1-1	CASSPRQINTEAFF	TGTGCCAGCAGCCCCCGACAGATAAACACTGAAGCTTTCTTT
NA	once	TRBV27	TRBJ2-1	CASSRRGPLHEQFF	TGTGCCAGCAGCCGGCGGGGGCCCTTACATGAGCAGTTCTTC
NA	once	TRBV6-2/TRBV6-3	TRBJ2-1	CASSRGVIEQFF	TGTGCCAGCAGTCGGGGTGTAATCGAGCAGTTCTTC
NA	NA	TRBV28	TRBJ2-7	CASTLGGAGSYEQYF	TGTGCCAGCACCTTGGGGGGGGCCGGATCCTACGAGCAGTACTTC
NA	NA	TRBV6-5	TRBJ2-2	CASSYVRGLTGELFF	TGTGCCAGCAGTTACGTGAGGGGACTCACCGGGGAGCTGTTTTTT
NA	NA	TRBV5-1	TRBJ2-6	CASSLPNYGSGANVLTF	TGCGCCAGCAGCTTGCCGAATTACGGTTCTGGGGCCAACGTCCTGACTTTC
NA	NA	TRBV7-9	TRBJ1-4	CASSFGGASEKLFF	TGTGCCAGCAGCTTCGGTGGGGCAAGTGAAAAACTGTTTTTT
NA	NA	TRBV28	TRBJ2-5	CASSDQGETQYF	TGTGCCAGCAGTGATCAGGGAGAGACCCAGTACTTC
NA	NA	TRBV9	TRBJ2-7	CASSVDAIPLEQYF	TGTGCCAGCAGCGTAGACGCGATCCCGCTCGAGCAGTACTTC
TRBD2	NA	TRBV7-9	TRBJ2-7	CASSFTSGGGEQYF	TGTGCCAGCAGCTTTACTAGCGGGGGTGGCGAGCAGTACTTC
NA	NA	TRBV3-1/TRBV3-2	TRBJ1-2	CASSQGGGLNGYTF	TGTGCCAGCAGCCAAGGAGGAGGGCTTAATGGCTACACCTTC
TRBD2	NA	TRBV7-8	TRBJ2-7	CASSHSGGYTYEQYF	TGTGCCAGCAGCCATAGCGGGGGATACACCTACGAGCAGTACTTC
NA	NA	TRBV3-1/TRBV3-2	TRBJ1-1	CASSPNPGGEAFF	TGTGCCAGCAGCCCAAACCCGGGGGGGGAAGCTTTCTTT
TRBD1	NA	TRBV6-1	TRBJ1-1	CASSEITGAEAFF	TGTGCCAGCAGTGAGATTACAGGGGCTGAAGCTTTCTTT
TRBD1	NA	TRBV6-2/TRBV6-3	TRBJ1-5	CASSYSHRGQPQHF	TGTGCCAGCAGTTACTCTCACAGGGGACAGCCCCAGCATTTT
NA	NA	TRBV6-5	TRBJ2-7	CASSSSSYEQYF	TGTGCCAGCAGTTCGAGCTCCTACGAGCAGTACTTC
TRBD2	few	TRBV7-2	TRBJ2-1	CASSLVRLAVYNEQFF	TGTGCCAGCAGCTTAGTAAGACTAGCGGTTTACAATGAGCAGTTCTTC
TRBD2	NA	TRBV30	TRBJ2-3	CAWSLTSGGADTQYF	TGTGCCTGGAGCTTGACTAGCGGGGGCGCAGATACGCAGTATTTT
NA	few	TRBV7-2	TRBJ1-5	CASSLMGGAQPQHF	TGTGCCAGCAGCTTAATGGGGGGGGCACAGCCCCAGCATTTT
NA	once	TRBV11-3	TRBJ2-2	CASSLDLGGELFF	TGTGCCAGCAGCTTAGATCTCGGCGGGGAGCTGTTTTTT
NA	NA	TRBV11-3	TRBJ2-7	CASSLSAREYEQYF	TGTGCCAGCAGCTTAAGTGCTCGGGAATACGAGCAGTACTTC
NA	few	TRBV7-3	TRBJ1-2	CASSSEAVTNYGYTF	TGTGCCAGCAGCTCCGAGGCTGTTACTAACTATGGCTACACCTTC
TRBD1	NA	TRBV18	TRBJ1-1	CASSPTGGDTEAFF	TGTGCCAGCTCACCAACAGGGGGGGACACTGAAGCTTTCTTT
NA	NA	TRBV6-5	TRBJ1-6	CASNSDRGSTPLHF	TGTGCCAGCAACTCCGACAGAGGCAGTACACCCCTCCACTTT
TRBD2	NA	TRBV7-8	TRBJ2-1	CASSLGVGSGGARFNEQFF	TGTGCCAGCAGCTTAGGTGTTGGTAGCGGGGGGGCTCGTTTCAATGAGCAGTTCTTC
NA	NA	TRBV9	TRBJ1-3	CASSPGGGVSGNTIYF	TGTGCCAGCAGCCCTGGGGGGGGAGTCTCTGGAAACACCATATATTTT
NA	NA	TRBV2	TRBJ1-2	CASSGPGRLYTF	TGTGCCAGCAGTGGTCCAGGGCGACTCTACACCTTC
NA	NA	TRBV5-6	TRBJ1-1	CASSLGIAGERAEAFF	TGTGCCAGCAGCTTGGGAATAGCTGGGGAGAGGGCTGAAGCTTTCTTT